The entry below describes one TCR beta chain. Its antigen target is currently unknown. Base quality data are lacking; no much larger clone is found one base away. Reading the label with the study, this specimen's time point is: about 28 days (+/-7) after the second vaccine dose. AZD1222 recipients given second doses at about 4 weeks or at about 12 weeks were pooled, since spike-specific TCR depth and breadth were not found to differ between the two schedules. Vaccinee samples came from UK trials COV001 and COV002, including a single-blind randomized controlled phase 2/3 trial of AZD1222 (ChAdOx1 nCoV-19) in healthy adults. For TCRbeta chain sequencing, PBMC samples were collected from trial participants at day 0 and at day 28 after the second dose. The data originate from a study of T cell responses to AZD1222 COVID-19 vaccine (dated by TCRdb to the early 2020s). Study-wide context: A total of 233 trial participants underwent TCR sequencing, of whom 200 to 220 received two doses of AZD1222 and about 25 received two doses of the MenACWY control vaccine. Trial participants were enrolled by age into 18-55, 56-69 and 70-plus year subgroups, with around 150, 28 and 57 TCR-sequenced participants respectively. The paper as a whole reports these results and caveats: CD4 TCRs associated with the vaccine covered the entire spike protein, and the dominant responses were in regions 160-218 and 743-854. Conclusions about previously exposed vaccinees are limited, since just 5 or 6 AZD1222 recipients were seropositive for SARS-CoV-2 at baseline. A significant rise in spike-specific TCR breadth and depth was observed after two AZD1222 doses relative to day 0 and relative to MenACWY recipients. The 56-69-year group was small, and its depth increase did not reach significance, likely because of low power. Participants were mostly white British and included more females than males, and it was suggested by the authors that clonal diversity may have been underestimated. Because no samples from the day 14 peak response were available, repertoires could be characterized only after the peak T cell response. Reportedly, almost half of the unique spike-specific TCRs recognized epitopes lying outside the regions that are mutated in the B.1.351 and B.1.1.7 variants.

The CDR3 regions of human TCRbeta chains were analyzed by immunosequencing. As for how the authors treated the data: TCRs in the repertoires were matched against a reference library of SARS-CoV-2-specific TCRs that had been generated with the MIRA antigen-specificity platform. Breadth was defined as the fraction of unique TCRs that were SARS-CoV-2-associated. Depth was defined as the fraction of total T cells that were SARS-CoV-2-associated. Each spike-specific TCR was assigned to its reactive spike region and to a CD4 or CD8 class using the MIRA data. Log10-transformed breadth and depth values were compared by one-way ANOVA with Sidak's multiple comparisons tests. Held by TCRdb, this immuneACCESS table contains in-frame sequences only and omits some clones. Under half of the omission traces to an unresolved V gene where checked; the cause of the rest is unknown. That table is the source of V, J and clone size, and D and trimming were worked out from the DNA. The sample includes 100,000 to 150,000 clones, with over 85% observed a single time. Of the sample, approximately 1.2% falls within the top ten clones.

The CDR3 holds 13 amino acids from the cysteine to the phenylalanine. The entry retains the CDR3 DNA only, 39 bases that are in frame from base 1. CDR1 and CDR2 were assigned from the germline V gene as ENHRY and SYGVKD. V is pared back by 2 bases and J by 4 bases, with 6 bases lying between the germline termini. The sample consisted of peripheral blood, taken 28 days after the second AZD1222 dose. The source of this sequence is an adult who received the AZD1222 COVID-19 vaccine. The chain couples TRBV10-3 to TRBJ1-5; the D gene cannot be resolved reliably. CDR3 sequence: CAISEMRNQPQHF. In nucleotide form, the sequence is TGTGCCATCAGTGAGATGAGAAATCAGCCCCAGCATTTT.